These 25 T cell receptor beta chains came from one sample sequenced in a study of cytomegalovirus exposure and HLA in healthy donors. PCR used 60 Vbeta primers and 13 Jbeta primers. Assay: immunoSEQ multiplex PCR; the TCRdb copy retains only in-frame clones and omits some. The sample lists about 190,000 clones; over 60% were seen once. Sequenced material: PBMCs. All receptors come from a woman between 40 and 55 years old in good health and CMV-seronegative.

The chain recombines TRBV19 with TRBJ2-7; the match to TRBD1 covers 7 bases. This CDR3 contains 15 residues. Germline loops: CDR1 LNHDA, CDR2 SQIVND (reference sequence). With V trimmed by 6 bases and J by 2 bases, 10 bases remained unmatched. The CDR3: CASSQAPGQTYEQYF. The CDR3 DNA reads TGTGCCAGTAGCCAGGCCCCGGGACAGACCTACGAGCAGTACTTC.

The genes are TRBV6-5 and TRBJ2-1; the D gene is possibly TRBD2 (6 bases). Germline assignment: CDR1 MNHEY and CDR2 SVGAGI. This CDR3 has 14 amino acids. Trimming pared 7 bases from V and 9 bases from J, leaving 19 bases between. The CDR3, as DNA: TGTGCCAGCACCCACGGCGGGGCTTCTGCTGAGCAGTTCTTC. This translates into CASTHGGASAEQFF.

The chain couples TRBV10-3 to TRBJ1-6, with D tentatively TRBD1 (5 bases). Trimming stripped 10 bases from V and 4 bases from J, with 17 bases between. The length of the CDR3 is 15 residues. Germline V gene sequence: CDR1 ENHRY, CDR2 SYGVKD. CDR3 sequence: CATSPDGHYNSPLHF. The CDR3 nucleotides read TGTGCCACCAGCCCCGATGGACATTATAATTCACCCCTCCACTTT.

This chain uses TRBV5-1 with TRBJ2-5, with 13 bases identical to TRBD2. This CDR3 spans 16 amino acids. The germline gives CDR1 SGHRS, CDR2 YFSETQ. V lost 0 bases and J lost 5; bases outside the gene matches: 4. The CDR3 sequence is CASSLGTSGSMETQYF. CDR3 bases: TGCGCCAGCAGCTTGGGGACTAGCGGGAGTATGGAGACCCAGTACTTC.

V is TRBV30 and J is TRBJ1-5; 7 bases match TRBD1. Per the germline V gene, CDR1 is GTSNPN and CDR2 is SVGIG (reference sequence). The trim removed 0 bases at V and 7 bases at J, leaving 3 bases unmatched. The CDR3 extends over 13 amino acids. CDR3 DNA: TGTGCCTGGAGTGTACGGGACAGACAGCCCCAGCATTTT. Protein product: CAWSVRDRQPQHF.

This clone has just one count. The chain employs TRBV4-2 and TRBJ2-2; D possibly corresponds to TRBD2 (6 bases). The CDR3 has 17 amino acids. With 0 bases removed from V and 5 bases from J, the gap between germline ends came to 16 bases. Germline assignment: CDR1 LGHNA and CDR2 YNFKEQ. The CDR3 sequence is CASSQDPPGGATGELFF. Here the CDR3 DNA reads TGTGCCAGCAGCCAAGACCCACCTGGAGGGGCGACCGGGGAGCTGTTTTTT.

V usage is TRBV25-1 and J usage is TRBJ1-2; TRBD1 might be the D (6 bases). The CDR3 spans 14 residues. V was clipped by 8 bases and J by 0 bases, with 13 bases between them. Germline V gene sequence: CDR1 MGHDK, CDR2 SYGVNS. Here the CDR3 DNA reads TGTGCCAGCCGACAGACAGGCTCTAACTATGGCTACACCTTC. This gives the protein CASRQTGSNYGYTF.

This clone was seen just once. V gene TRBV9 combines with J gene TRBJ2-1; 12 positions match TRBD2. V lost 4 bases, J lost 6 bases, and 14 bases stayed unmatched. Per germline, CDR1 SGDLS and CDR2 YYNGEE. The CDR3 sequence is 18 residues long. The DNA of the CDR3 is TGTGCCAGCAGCCCGTCTCCCTCAGGACTAGCGGGACGCAATGAGCAGTTCTTC. Translation: CASSPSPSGLAGRNEQFF. The whole variable domain, remainder taken from reference TRBV9 and TRBJ2-1, is DSGVTQTPKHLITATGQRVTLRCSPRSGDLSVYWYQQSLDQGLQFLIQYYNGEERAKGNILERFSAQQFPDLHSELNLSSLELGDSALYFCASSPSPSGLAGRNEQFFGPGTRLTVL.

The rearrangement links TRBV27 to TRBJ2-1; 7 nucleotides agree with TRBD1. From germline, CDR1 is MNHEY and CDR2 SMNVEV (reference sequence). This CDR3 has 15 amino acids. Trimming at V came to 8 bases and at J to 0 bases, leaving 7 bases not matched to a gene. CDR3 DNA sequence: TGTGCCAGCGCAAGCAGGGGGAGCTCCTACAATGAGCAGTTCTTC. This sequence encodes CASASRGSSYNEQFF.

The V call is TRBV6-4, the J call TRBJ2-1; 15 bases match TRBD2. The CDR3 totals 15 residues. The ends lost 6 bases at V and 7 bases at J; junction bases unmatched: 4. CDR1 and CDR2 from the germline V gene are MRHNA and SNTAGT. The CDR3 sequence is CASSSGTSGGNEQFF. The CDR3 bases are TGTGCCAGCAGCTCCGGGACTAGCGGGGGGAATGAGCAGTTCTTC.

V usage is TRBV2 and J usage is TRBJ2-2; 10 bases map to TRBD2. The CDR3 has 17 residues. Germline V lookup: CDR1 SNHLY, CDR2 FYNNEI. Germline trimming cut 6 bases from V and 5 bases from J; bases unmatched to any gene: 12. CDR3 residues: CASSQGVAGGRTGELFF. In nucleotides, the CDR3 is TGTGCCAGCAGCCAAGGGGTAGCGGGAGGTCGTACCGGGGAGCTGTTTTTT.

This clone appeared a few times. The CDR3: CAISDGGAYNEQFF. The CDR3 DNA reads TGTGCCATCAGTGACGGGGGGGCCTACAATGAGCAGTTCTTC. The chain is built from TRBV10-3 and TRBJ2-1, with 8 bases fitting TRBD2. Germline V CDR1 and CDR2: ENHRY, SYGVKD. The CDR3 consists of 14 residues. J lost 2 bases, V lost 3 bases, and 0 bases had no gene match.

The chain recombines TRBV6-5 with TRBJ1-5; maybe TRBD1 (5 bases). The CDR3 totals 14 residues. Germline loops: CDR1 MNHEY, CDR2 SVGAGI. V shed 6 bases and J shed 9 bases, with 18 bases lying between them. CDR3 nucleotide sequence: TGTGCCAGCAGCTGGAGCCTGCTCACAGGGCCCCAGCATTTT. Amino acids: CASSWSLLTGPQHF.

The chain employs TRBV7-8 and TRBJ1-5; D uncertain. Trimming took 5 bases from V and 2 from J, leaving 10 bases between them. Germline lookup yields CDR1 SGHVS and CDR2 FQNEAQ. The CDR3 length is 14 residues. The CDR3 sequence: CASSPDTGNQPQHF. As DNA, the CDR3 is TGTGCCAGCAGCCCAGACACTGGCAATCAGCCCCAGCATTTT.

This rearrangement joins TRBV7-2 to TRBJ2-2; tentatively, D is TRBD1 (5 bases). The CDR3 consists of 17 residues. Between the trimmed V and J ends, which lost 2 bases and 6 bases, there was a span of 19 bases. The germline V gene encodes CDR1 SGHTA and CDR2 FQGNSA. CDR3 in amino acids: CASSLIGVRQGAGELFF. Here the CDR3 DNA reads TGTGCCAGCAGCTTAATTGGGGTCAGGCAAGGGGCCGGGGAGCTGTTTTTT.

The gene calls are TRBV5-1 and TRBJ2-3, with 13 bases aligning to TRBD2. Looked up from germline, CDR1 is SGHRS and CDR2 is YFSETQ. V dropped 3 bases and J dropped 1; count of bases not matched to a gene: 11. The CDR3 runs 19 residues. CDR3 nucleotide sequence: TGCGCCAGCAGCTGGGGCCGGACTAGCGGGAGTTCGCGCACAGATACGCAGTATTTT. This codes for CASSWGRTSGSSRTDTQYF. Variable domain in full (rest from reference TRBV5-1 and TRBJ2-3): KAGVTQTPRYLIKTRGQQVTLSCSPISGHRSVSWYQQTPGQGLQFLFEYFSETQRNKGNFPGRFSGRQFSNSRSEMNVSTLELGDSALYLCASSWGRTSGSSRTDTQYFGPGTRLTVL.

This rearrangement joins TRBV14 to TRBJ1-2; TRBD1 matches 8 bases. Germline CDR1 and CDR2: SGHDN and FVKESK. V was pared by 6 bases and J by 4 bases, with 10 bases of the junction left unmatched. The length of the CDR3 is 15 residues. This CDR3 reads CASSLTGASIYGYTF. In DNA, the CDR3 is TGTGCCAGCAGTCTGACAGGGGCCTCGATCTATGGCTACACCTTC.

This clone has a single count. This sequence joins TRBV29-1 and TRBJ1-4; TRBD1 agrees at 8 bases. Germline CDR1 reads SQVTM; CDR2 reads ANQGSEA. V shed 3 bases, J shed 8 bases, and the junction held 8 bases outside the gene matches. This CDR3 has 14 residues. In nucleotides, the CDR3 is TGCAGCGTTGATAGGACAGGGTCGAGGGAAAAACTGTTTTTT. The encoded protein is CSVDRTGSREKLFF. The full variable domain, rest sourced from reference TRBV29-1 and TRBJ1-4, is SAVISQKPSRDICQRGTSLTIQCQVDSQVTMMFWYRQQPGQSLTLIATANQGSEATYESGFVIDKFPISRPNLTFSTLTVSNMSPEDSSIYLCSVDRTGSREKLFFGSGTQLSVL.

V and J are TRBV7-2 and TRBJ2-3, with 10 bases aligning to TRBD2. CDR3 length: 17 amino acids. Germline V gene lookup returns CDR1 SGHTA and CDR2 FQGNSA. The trim removed 5 bases at V and 6 bases at J, leaving 14 bases unmatched. The chain's CDR3 is CASSPQVSGRARDTQYF. The CDR3 region has the DNA TGTGCCAGCAGCCCCCAAGTGAGCGGGAGGGCCAGGGATACGCAGTATTTT.

Here the CDR3 reads CASSAYGTSGRSYNEQFF. The CDR3 DNA follows: TGTGCCAGCAGTGCTTATGGGACTAGCGGGAGATCCTACAATGAGCAGTTCTTC. The chain uses TRBV25-1 and TRBJ2-1; 14 positions agree with TRBD2. V lost 4 bases, J lost 1 base, and 6 bases stayed unmatched. CDR1 MGHDK and CDR2 SYGVNS come from the germline V gene. The CDR3 runs 18 residues.

This clone came up a few times. In nucleotides, the CDR3 is TGTGCCAGCAAAGACGGAGGGGGCAGAAGAACTGAAGCTTTCTTT. Protein: CASKDGGGRRTEAFF. The V gene is TRBV6-1, the J gene TRBJ1-1; TRBD1 agrees at 7 bases. Germline V gives CDR1 MNHNS, CDR2 SASEGT. V gave up 7 bases and J gave up 5 bases; unmatched junction bases: 13. This CDR3 region has 15 residues.

Turning to this clone: A read error may account for a junction end that differs from germline. The chain employs TRBV19 and TRBJ1-5; 8 bases fit TRBD1. This CDR3 has 12 residues. Germline assignment: CDR1 LNHDA and CDR2 SQIVND (reference sequence). Written as DNA, the CDR3 is TGTGCGAGTAACAGGGGGGAACAGCCCCAGCATTTT. This codes for CASNRGEQPQHF. Full variable domain (missing parts from reference TRBV19 and TRBJ1-5): DGGITQSPKYLFRKEGQNVTLSCEQNLNHDAMYWYRQDPGQGLRLIYYSQIVNDFQKGDIAEGYSVSREKKESFPLTVTSAQKNPTAFYLCASNRGEQPQHFGDGTRLSIL.

The rearrangement links TRBV18 to TRBJ2-7, with 7 bases lining up with TRBD1. The CDR3 runs 19 residues. CDR1 and CDR2 from the germline V gene are KGHSH and LQKENI. J gave up 5 bases and V 3 bases, and 22 bases lay outside the gene matches. The CDR3 region is CASSPRPTGDNDRVHEQYF. CDR3 DNA sequence: TGTGCCAGCTCACCCCGTCCCACAGGGGACAATGATCGTGTCCACGAGCAGTACTTC.

The V and J genes are TRBV27 and TRBJ1-6; TRBD1 might be the D (5 bases). Between the trimmed V and J ends, which lost 7 bases and 7 bases, there was a span of 17 bases. CDR3 length: 15 amino acids. Germline values: CDR1 MNHEY, CDR2 SMNVEV (reference sequence). This CDR3 is CASTPLGRGNSPLHF. The CDR3 DNA follows: TGTGCCAGCACCCCCCTCGGGAGGGGAAATTCACCCCTCCACTTT.

V and J are TRBV5-1 and TRBJ1-3; TRBD1 might be the D (5 bases). V dropped 4 bases and J dropped 0 bases, with 11 bases sitting between them. CDR3 size: 15 residues. Looked up from germline, CDR1 is SGHRS and CDR2 is YFSETQ. CDR3 loop: CASSMGPLSGNTIYF. The CDR3 coding sequence is TGCGCCAGCAGCATGGGGCCTCTCTCTGGAAACACCATATATTTT.